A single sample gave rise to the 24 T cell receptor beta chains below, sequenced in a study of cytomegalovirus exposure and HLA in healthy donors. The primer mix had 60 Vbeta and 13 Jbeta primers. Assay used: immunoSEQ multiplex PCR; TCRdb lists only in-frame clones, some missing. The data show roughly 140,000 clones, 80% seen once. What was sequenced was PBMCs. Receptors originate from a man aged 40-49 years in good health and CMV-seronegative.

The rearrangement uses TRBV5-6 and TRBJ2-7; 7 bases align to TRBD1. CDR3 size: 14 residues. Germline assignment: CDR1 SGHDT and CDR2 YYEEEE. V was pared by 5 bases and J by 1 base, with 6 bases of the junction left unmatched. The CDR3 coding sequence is TGTGCCAGCAGGGGACAGCGAGAGTCCTACGAGCAGTACTTC. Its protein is CASRGQRESYEQYF.

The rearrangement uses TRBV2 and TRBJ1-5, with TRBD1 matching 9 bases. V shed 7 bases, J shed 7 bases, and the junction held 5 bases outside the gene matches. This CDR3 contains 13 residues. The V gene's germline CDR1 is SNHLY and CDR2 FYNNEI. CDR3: CASNRQGGQPQHF. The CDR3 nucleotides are TGTGCCAGCAATCGACAGGGGGGGCAGCCCCAGCATTTT.

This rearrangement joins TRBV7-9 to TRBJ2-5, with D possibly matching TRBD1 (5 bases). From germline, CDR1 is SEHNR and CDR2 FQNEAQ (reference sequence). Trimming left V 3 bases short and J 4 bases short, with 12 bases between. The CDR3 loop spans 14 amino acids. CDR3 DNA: TGTGCCAGCAGCTTGACAGTAGTGCGAGAGACCCAGTACTTC. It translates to CASSLTVVRETQYF. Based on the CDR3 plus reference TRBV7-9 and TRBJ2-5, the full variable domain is DTGVSQNPRHKITKRGQNVTFRCDPISEHNRLYWYRQTLGQGPEFLTYFQNEAQLEKSRLLSDRFSAERPKGSFSTLEIQRTEQGDSAMYLCASSLTVVRETQYFGPGTRLLVL.

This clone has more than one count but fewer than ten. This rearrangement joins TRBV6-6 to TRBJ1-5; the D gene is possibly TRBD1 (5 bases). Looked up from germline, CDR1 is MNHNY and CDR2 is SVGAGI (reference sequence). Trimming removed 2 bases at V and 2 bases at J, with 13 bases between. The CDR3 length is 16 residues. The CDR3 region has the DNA TGTGCCAGCAGTTACGTTCAGGGTCCCGGCAATCAGCCCCAGCATTTT. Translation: CASSYVQGPGNQPQHF.

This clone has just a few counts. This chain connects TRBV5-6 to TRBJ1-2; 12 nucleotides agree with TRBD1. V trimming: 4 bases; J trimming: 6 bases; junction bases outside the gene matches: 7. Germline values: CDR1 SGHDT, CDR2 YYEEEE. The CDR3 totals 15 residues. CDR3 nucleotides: TGTGCCAGCAGCCTAGGGACAGGGGGCCAGGATGGCTACACCTTC. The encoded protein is CASSLGTGGQDGYTF.

The DNA for the CDR3 is TGCGCCAGCAGCCCCAGGGTGAACACTGAAGCTTTCTTT. It specifies CASSPRVNTEAFF. This chain connects TRBV4-3 to TRBJ1-1, with D perhaps TRBD1 (5 bases). This CDR3 has 13 residues. Germline CDR1 LGHNA, CDR2 YSLEER. V lost 4 bases and J lost 0, with 6 bases in between.

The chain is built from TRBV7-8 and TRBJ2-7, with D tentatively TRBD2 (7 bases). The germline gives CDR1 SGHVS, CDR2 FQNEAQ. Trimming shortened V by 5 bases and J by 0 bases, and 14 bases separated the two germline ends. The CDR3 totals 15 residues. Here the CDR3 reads CASSLGGAPSYEQYF. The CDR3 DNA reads TGTGCCAGCAGCCTGGGGGGGGCCCCCTCCTACGAGCAGTACTTC.

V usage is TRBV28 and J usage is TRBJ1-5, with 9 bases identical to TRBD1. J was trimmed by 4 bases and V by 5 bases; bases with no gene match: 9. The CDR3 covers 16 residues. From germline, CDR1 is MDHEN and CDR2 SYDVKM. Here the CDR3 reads CASSEQGARGNQPQHF. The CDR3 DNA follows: TGTGCCAGCAGTGAACAGGGGGCCAGGGGGAATCAGCCCCAGCATTTT.

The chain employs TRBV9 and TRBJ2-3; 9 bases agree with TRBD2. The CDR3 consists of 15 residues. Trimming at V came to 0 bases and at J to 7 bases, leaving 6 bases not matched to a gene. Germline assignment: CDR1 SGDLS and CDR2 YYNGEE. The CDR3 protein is CASSVGAGGEYTQYF. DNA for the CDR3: TGTGCCAGCAGCGTAGGAGCGGGGGGAGAGTATACGCAGTATTTT. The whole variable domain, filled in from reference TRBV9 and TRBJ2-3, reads DSGVTQTPKHLITATGQRVTLRCSPRSGDLSVYWYQQSLDQGLQFLIQYYNGEERAKGNILERFSAQQFPDLHSELNLSSLELGDSALYFCASSVGAGGEYTQYFGPGTRLTVL.

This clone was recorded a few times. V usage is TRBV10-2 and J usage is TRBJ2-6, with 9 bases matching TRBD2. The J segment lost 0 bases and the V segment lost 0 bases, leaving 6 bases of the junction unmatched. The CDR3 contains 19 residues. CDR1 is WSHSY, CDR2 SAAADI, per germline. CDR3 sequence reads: CASSESVAGAISGANVLTF. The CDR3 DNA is TGCGCCAGCAGTGAGTCGGTAGCGGGGGCCATCTCTGGGGCCAACGTCCTGACTTTC.

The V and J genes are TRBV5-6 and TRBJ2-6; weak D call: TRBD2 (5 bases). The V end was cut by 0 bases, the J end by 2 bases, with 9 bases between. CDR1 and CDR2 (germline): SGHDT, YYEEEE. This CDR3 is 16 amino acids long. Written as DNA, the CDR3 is TGTGCCAGCAGCTTGGAAAAGGGAGCTGGGGCCAACGTCCTGACTTTC. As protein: CASSLEKGAGANVLTF. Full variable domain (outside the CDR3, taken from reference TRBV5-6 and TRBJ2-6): DAGVTQSPTHLIKTRGQQVTLRCSPKSGHDTVSWYQQALGQGPQFIFQYYEEEERQRGNFPDRFSGHQFPNYSSELNVNALLLGDSALYLCASSLEKGAGANVLTFGAGSRLTVL.

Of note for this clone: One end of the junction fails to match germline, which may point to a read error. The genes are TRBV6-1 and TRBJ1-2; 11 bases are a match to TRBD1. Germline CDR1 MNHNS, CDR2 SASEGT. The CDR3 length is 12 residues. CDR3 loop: CASNPDRGLSLF. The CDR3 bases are TGTGCCAGCAACCCGGACAGGGGGCTATCCCTCTTC.

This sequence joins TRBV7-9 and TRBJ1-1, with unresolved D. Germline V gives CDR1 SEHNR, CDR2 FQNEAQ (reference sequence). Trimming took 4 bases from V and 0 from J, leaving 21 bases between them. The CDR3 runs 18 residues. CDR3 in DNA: TGTGCCAGCAGCTCCCAAGCCAACGGGAGAACAATGAACACTGAAGCTTTCTTT. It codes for CASSSQANGRTMNTEAFF. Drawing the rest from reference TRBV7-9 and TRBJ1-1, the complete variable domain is DTGVSQNPRHKITKRGQNVTFRCDPISEHNRLYWYRQTLGQGPEFLTYFQNEAQLEKSRLLSDRFSAERPKGSFSTLEIQRTEQGDSAMYLCASSSQANGRTMNTEAFFGQGTRLTVV.

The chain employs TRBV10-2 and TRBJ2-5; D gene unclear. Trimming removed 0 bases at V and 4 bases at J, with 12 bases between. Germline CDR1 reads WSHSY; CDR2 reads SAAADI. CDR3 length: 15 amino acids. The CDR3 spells CASSESGQFLETQYF. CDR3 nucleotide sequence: TGCGCCAGCAGTGAGTCTGGCCAGTTTTTAGAGACCCAGTACTTC.

In nucleotides, the CDR3 is TGTGCCAGCAGCCCGACTAGCGGAAAAGAGACCCAGTACTTC. It specifies CASSPTSGKETQYF. This chain joins TRBV7-2 and TRBJ2-5; 9 bases agree with TRBD2. The CDR3 is 14 amino acids. Germline CDR1 is SGHTA and CDR2 is FQGNSA. J gave up 3 bases and V 5 bases, and 4 bases lay outside the gene matches.

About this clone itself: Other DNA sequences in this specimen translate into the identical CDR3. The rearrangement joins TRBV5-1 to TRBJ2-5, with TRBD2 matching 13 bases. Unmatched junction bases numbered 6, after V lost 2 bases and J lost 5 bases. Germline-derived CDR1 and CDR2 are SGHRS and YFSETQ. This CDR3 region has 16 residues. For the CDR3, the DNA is TGCGCCAGCAGCTTTACTAGCGGGGGGGCCTGGGAGACCCAGTACTTC. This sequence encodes CASSFTSGGAWETQYF.

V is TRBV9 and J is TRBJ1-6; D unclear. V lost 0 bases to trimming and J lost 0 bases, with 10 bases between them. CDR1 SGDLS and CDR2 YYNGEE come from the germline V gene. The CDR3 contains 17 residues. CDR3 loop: CASSVDRMSSYNSPLHF. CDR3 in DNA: TGTGCCAGCAGCGTAGATCGCATGAGCTCCTATAATTCACCCCTCCACTTT. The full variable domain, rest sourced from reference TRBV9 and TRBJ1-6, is DSGVTQTPKHLITATGQRVTLRCSPRSGDLSVYWYQQSLDQGLQFLIQYYNGEERAKGNILERFSAQQFPDLHSELNLSSLELGDSALYFCASSVDRMSSYNSPLHFGNGTRLTVT.

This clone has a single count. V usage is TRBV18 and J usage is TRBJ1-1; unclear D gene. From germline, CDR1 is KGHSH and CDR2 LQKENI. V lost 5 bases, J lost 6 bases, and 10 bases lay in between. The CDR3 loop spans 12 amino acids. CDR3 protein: CASSKLGAEAFF. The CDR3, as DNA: TGTGCCAGCTCAAAGTTGGGCGCTGAAGCTTTCTTT.

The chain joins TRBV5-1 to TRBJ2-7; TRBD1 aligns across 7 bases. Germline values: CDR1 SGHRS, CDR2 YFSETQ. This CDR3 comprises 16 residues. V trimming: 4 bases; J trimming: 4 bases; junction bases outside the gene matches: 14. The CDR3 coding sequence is TGCGCCAGCAGCGCTGGCGAGGGGGCAATTGGGTACGAGCAGTACTTC. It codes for CASSAGEGAIGYEQYF.

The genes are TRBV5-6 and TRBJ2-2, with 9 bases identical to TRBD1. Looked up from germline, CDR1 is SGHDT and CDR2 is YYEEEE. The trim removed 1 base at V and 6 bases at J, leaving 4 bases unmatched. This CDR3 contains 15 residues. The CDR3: CASSLYRGQAGELFF. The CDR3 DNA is TGTGCCAGCAGCTTGTACAGGGGGCAGGCCGGGGAGCTGTTTTTT.

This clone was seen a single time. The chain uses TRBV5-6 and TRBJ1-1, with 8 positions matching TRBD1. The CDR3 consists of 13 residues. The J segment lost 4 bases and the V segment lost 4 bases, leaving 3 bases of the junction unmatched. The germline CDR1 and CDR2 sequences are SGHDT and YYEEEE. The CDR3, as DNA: TGTGCCAGCAGCCTCAGGGGGCCCACTGAAGCTTTCTTT. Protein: CASSLRGPTEAFF.

For the CDR3, the DNA is TGTGCCAGCAGCCCCAAGTACGAGCAGTACTTC. This translates into CASSPKYEQYF. The chain carries TRBV5-5 and TRBJ2-5, with D hard to call. The J call is doubtful: the DNA matches TRBJ2-7 better. CDR1 SGHKS and CDR2 YYEKEE come from the germline V gene (reference sequence). The CDR3 runs to 11 residues.

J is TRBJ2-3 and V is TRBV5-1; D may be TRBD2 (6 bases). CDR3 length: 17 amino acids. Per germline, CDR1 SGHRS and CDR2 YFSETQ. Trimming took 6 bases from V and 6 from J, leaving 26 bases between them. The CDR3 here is CASIPQGKAGGLDTQYF. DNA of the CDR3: TGCGCCAGCATACCCCAAGGGAAAGCGGGCGGGCTGGATACGCAGTATTTT. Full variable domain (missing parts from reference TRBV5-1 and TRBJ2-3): KAGVTQTPRYLIKTRGQQVTLSCSPISGHRSVSWYQQTPGQGLQFLFEYFSETQRNKGNFPGRFSGRQFSNSRSEMNVSTLELGDSALYLCASIPQGKAGGLDTQYFGPGTRLTVL.

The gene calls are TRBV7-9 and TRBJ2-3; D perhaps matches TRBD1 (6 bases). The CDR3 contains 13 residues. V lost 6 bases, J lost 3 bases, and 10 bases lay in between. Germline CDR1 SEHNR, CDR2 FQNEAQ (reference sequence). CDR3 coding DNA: TGTGCCAGCAGATCAGGGGTTACAGATACGCAGTATTTT. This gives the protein CASRSGVTDTQYF. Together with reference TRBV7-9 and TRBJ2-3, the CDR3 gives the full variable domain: DTGVSQNPRHKITKRGQNVTFRCDPISEHNRLYWYRQTLGQGPEFLTYFQNEAQLEKSRLLSDRFSAERPKGSFSTLEIQRTEQGDSAMYLCASRSGVTDTQYFGPGTRLTVL.